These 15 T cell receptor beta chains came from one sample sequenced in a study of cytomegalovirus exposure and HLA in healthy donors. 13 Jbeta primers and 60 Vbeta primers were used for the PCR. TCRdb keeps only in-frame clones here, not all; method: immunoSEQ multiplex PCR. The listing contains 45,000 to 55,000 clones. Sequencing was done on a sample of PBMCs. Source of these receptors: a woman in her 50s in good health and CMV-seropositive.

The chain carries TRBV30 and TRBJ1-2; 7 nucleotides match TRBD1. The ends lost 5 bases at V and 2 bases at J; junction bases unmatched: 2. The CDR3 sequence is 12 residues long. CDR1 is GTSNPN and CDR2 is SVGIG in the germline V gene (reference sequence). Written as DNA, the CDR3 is TGTGCCTGGTCAGGGGGAAACTATGGCTACACCTTC. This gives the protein CAWSGGNYGYTF.

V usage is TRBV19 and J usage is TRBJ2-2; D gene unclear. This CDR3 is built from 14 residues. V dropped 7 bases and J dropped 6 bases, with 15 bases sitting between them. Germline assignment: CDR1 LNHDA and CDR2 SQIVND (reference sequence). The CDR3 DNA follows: TGTGCCAGTACCATCGCCGGGTATTCCGGGGAGCTGTTTTTT. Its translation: CASTIAGYSGELFF.

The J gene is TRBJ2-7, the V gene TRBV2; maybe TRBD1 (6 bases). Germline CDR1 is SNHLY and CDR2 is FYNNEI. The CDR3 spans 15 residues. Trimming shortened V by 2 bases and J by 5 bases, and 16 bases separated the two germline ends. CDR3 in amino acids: CASSEQGLGTNEQYF. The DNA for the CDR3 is TGTGCCAGCAGTGAACAGGGGTTGGGGACAAACGAGCAGTACTTC.

The CDR3 region has the DNA TGCAGCGTTGAAGCAGAGATACAGTTTTTCACTTACACTGAAGCTTTCTTT. Residues: CSVEAEIQFFTYTEAFF. The V gene is TRBV29-1, the J gene TRBJ1-1; D gene unclear. Germline lookup yields CDR1 SQVTM and CDR2 ANQGSEA. The CDR3 is 17 residues long. V was clipped by 1 base and J by 3 bases, with 21 bases between them.

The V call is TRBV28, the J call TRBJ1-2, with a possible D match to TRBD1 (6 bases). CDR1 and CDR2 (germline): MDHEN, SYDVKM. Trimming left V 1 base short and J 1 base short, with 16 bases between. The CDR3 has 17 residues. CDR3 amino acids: CASSLSTRGTRNYGYTF. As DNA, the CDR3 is TGTGCCAGCAGTTTATCAACGAGGGGGACCCGTAACTATGGCTACACCTTC.

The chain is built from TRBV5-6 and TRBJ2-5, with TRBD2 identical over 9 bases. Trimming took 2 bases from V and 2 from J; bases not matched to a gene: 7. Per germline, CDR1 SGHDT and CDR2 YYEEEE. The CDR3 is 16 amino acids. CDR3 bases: TGTGCCAGCAGCTTACGGGGTAGCGGGGGTCAAGAGACCCAGTACTTC. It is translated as CASSLRGSGGQETQYF.

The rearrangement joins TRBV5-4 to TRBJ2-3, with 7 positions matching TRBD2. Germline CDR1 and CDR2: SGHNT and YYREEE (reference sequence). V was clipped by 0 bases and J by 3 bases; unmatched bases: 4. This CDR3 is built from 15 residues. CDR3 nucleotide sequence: TGTGCCAGCAGCTTGGATCGGGGGGTAACAGATACGCAGTATTTT. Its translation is CASSLDRGVTDTQYF.

CDR3 loop: CASSQGWGGHNENTEAFF. The CDR3 coding sequence is TGCGCCAGCAGCCAAGGGTGGGGGGGCCACAACGAGAACACTGAAGCTTTCTTT. This rearrangement joins TRBV4-3 to TRBJ1-1, with D possibly matching TRBD1 (6 bases). The V gene's germline CDR1 is LGHNA and CDR2 YSLEER. The CDR3 loop spans 18 amino acids. The germline V and J ends were trimmed by 1 base and 1 base, with 19 bases remaining between them.

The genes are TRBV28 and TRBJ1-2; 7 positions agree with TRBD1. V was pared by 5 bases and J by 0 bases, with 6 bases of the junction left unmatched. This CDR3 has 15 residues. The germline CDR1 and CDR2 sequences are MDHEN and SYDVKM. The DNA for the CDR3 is TGTGCCAGCAGTCCACAGGGGAGTCCTAACTATGGCTACACCTTC. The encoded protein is CASSPQGSPNYGYTF.

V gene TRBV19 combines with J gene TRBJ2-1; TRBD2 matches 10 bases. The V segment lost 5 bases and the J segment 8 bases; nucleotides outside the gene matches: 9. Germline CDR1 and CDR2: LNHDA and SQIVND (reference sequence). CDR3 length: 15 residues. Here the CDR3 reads CASSVPGLAIDEQFF. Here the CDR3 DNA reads TGTGCCAGTAGTGTCCCGGGACTAGCGATTGATGAGCAGTTCTTC.

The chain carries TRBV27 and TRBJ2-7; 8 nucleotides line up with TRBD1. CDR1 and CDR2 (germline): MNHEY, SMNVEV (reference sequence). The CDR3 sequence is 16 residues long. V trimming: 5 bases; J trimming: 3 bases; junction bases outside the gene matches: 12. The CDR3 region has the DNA TGTGCCAGCAGTGGACGAGCTGGTACAGGGGGCTACGAGCAGTACTTC. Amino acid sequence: CASSGRAGTGGYEQYF.

Here the CDR3 reads CASSLAPGQSSGNTIYF. CDR3 DNA: TGTGCCAGCAGCTTAGCTCCGGGACAAAGCTCTGGAAACACCATATATTTT. The chain is built from TRBV7-8 and TRBJ1-3; D is possibly TRBD1 (6 bases). Trimming shortened V by 0 bases and J by 0 bases, and 12 bases separated the two germline ends. Germline V gives CDR1 SGHVS, CDR2 FQNEAQ. CDR3 length: 17 amino acids. Full variable domain (missing parts from reference TRBV7-8 and TRBJ1-3): GAGVSQSPRYKVAKRGQDVALRCDPISGHVSLFWYQQALGQGPEFLTYFQNEAQLDKSGLPSDRFFAERPEGSVSTLKIQRTQQEDSAVYLCASSLAPGQSSGNTIYFGEGSWLTVV.

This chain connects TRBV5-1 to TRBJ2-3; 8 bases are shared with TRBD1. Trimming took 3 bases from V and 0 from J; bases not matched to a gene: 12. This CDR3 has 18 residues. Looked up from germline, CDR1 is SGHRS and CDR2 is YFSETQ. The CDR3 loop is CASSSRGQGPGSTDTQYF. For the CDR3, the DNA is TGCGCCAGCAGCTCGAGAGGACAGGGCCCCGGGAGCACAGATACGCAGTATTTT.

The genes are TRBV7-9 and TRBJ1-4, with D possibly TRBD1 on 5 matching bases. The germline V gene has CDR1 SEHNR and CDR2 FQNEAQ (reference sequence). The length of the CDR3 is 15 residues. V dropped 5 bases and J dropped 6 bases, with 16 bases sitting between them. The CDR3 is CASSPPPGVDEKLFF. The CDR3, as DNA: TGTGCCAGCAGCCCCCCCCCGGGGGTGGATGAAAAACTGTTTTTT.

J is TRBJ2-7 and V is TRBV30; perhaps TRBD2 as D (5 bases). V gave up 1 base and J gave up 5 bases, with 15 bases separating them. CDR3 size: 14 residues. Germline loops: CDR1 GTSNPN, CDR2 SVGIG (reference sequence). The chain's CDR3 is CAWSASSFYHEQYF. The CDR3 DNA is TGTGCCTGGAGTGCGTCTAGCTTTTACCACGAGCAGTACTTC.